This T cell receptor beta chain is from a study of control samples from healthy donors and cancer patients. The assay was immunoSEQ multiplex PCR, and TCRdb's table has in-frame clones only and misses some. The sample consists of 35,000 to 45,000 clones, approximately 87% of them appearing once. Trimming at V came to 3 bases and at J to 8 bases, leaving 15 bases not matched to a gene. Germline V CDR1 and CDR2: SGHVS, FQNEAQ. The length of the CDR3 is 16 residues. This clonotype was obtained from a man between 60 and 70 years old in good health. The chain couples TRBV7-8 to TRBJ1-2, with 7 nucleotides matching TRBD1. Specimen: blood. The CDR3 spells CASSLNPTGRYAGYTF. The CDR3 bases are TGTGCCAGCAGCTTGAATCCGACAGGGCGCTATGCGGGCTACACCTTC.